This T cell receptor beta chain is from a study of CD8+ T cells in alopecia areata. Extracted RNA was reverse transcribed into cDNA, the sequencing template. Data came from immunoSEQ multiplex PCR; TCRdb stores just in-frame clones and leaves some out. Of about 180,000 clones listed, 50% to 60% were seen once; the top ten hold roughly 14%. This clone was counted between two and nine times. Its specificity is unknown. The investigators collected lesional scalp punch biopsies and peripheral blood from alopecia areata patients. Study-level results: Scalp sample data also include resident alphabeta T cells from normal skin. Relative to normal scalp, lesional scalp, especially alopecia totalis/universalis, showed higher clonality.

The sequences come from CD4+ T cells sorted from blood, collected at week 0. The sequence was collected from a human donor with alopecia areata.

The CDR3 sequence is CATRDRGQETQYF. CDR3 sequence (DNA): TGTGCCACCCGGGACCGGGGACAAGAGACCCAGTACTTC. The rearrangement uses TRBV2 and TRBJ2-5; the D call may be TRBD1 or TRBD2 (5 bases each). CDR1 SNHLY and CDR2 FYNNEI come from the germline V gene. Trimming removed 10 bases at V and 2 bases at J, with 14 bases between. CDR3 length: 13 amino acids.